Below are 5 T cell receptor beta chains sequenced from a single sample in a study of T cell responses to AZD1222 COVID-19 vaccine. Profiled with immunoSEQ multiplex PCR; TCRdb holds only in-frame clones, not every one. The sample has more than 85,000 clones, just over 85% seen once. The sequences come from peripheral blood, collected on day 0 of AZD1222 vaccination. These receptors were obtained from an adult in good health.

This sequence joins TRBV28 and TRBJ1-5; D remains ambiguous. V was cut by 1 base and J by 6 bases, with 4 bases left in between. There are 12 residues in the CDR3. CDR1 is MDHEN and CDR2 is SYDVKM in the germline V gene. CDR3 DNA sequence: TGTGCCAGCAGTTTATTCCTTCAGCCCCAGCATTTT. Its translation is CASSLFLQPQHF. Based on the CDR3 plus reference TRBV28 and TRBJ1-5, the full variable domain is DVKVTQSSRYLVKRTGEKVFLECVQDMDHENMFWYRQDPGLGLRLIYFSYDVKMKEKGDIPEGYSVSREKKERFSLILESASTNQTSMYLCASSLFLQPQHFGDGTRLSIL.

CDR3 DNA sequence: TGTGCCATCAGGGGGGACAGCGATGAGCAGTTCTTC. Amino acid sequence: CAIRGDSDEQFF. V and J are TRBV10-3 and TRBJ2-1, with TRBD1 matching over 7 bases. The CDR3 has 12 residues. The V and J ends lost 6 bases and 8 bases, in that order; junction bases with no gene match: 4. The germline V gene has CDR1 ENHRY and CDR2 SYGVKD.

The CDR3 reads CASSVAGAGSYEQYF. The CDR3 nucleotides read TGTGCCAGCTCAGTTGCAGGGGCCGGTTCTTACGAGCAGTACTTC. The chain combines TRBV6-5 with TRBJ2-7, with D possibly TRBD1 on 6 matching bases. Looked up from germline, CDR1 is MNHEY and CDR2 is SVGAGI. The V and J ends lost 8 bases and 4 bases respectively, with 21 bases between them. The CDR3 is 15 amino acids.

This chain connects TRBV28 to TRBJ2-2, with 10 bases matching TRBD2. The ends lost 2 bases at V and 4 bases at J; junction bases unmatched: 4. Germline CDR1 reads MDHEN; CDR2 reads SYDVKM. This CDR3 contains 16 residues. CDR3 in amino acids: CASSLELAGLTGELFF. The CDR3 DNA follows: TGTGCCAGCAGTTTAGAACTAGCGGGGCTCACCGGGGAGCTGTTTTTT.

Remarks on this clone: Other DNA sequences within the sample encode an identical CDR3. The rearrangement uses TRBV20-1 and TRBJ2-7; 9 bases are shared with TRBD1. V gave up 3 bases and J gave up 3 bases; unmatched junction bases: 6. CDR1 is DFQATT, CDR2 SNEGSKA, per germline (reference sequence). The CDR3 is 14 residues long. CDR3 nucleotides: TGCAGTGCTAGTGGGACAGGGAGAGGCTACGAGCAGTACTTC. Translating it yields CSASGTGRGYEQYF.